The sequence of this T cell receptor (beta chain) was determined in a study of T cell clonality in common variable immunodeficiency (dated by TCRdb to 2013 to 2016). Paper-wide results and their limitations: Correlations between repertoire features and clinical complications were limited by patient heterogeneity within the CVID cohort. Fewer deletions and N-nucleotide insertions were reportedly observed in CVID TCRbeta sequences, and highly modified clones with 13 or more V deletions were reportedly absent from CVID TCRbeta sequences. The authors noted that sequencing repertoires of T cell subpopulations would be needed to clarify what caused the increased clonality in CVID. TCRbeta clonality was higher in CVID subjects than in healthy controls (t-test p = 0.018), and the increase was most characteristic of about a third of subjects. Even though DNA input was the same, control samples had an average of about 81,820 unique sequences each, compared with approximately 32,000 in CVID samples. Fewer TCRbeta clones were shared among CVID subjects than among healthy controls (p < 0.0001).

V is reduced by 6 bases and J by 1 base, leaving a spacing of 18 bases between them. The CDR3 sequence holds 16 residues, the cysteine and phenylalanine included. The DNA covers only part of the CDR3, 39 bases in frame from base 1. Based on the germline V gene (reference sequence), the CDR1 and CDR2 sequences are LNHDA and SQIVND. Equivalent amounts of genomic DNA from CVID and control samples were used as sequencing input. For every sample, a 60 bp segment covering the rearranged TCRbeta CDR3 region was amplified and then sequenced. The immunoSEQ assay, a bias-corrected multiplex PCR combined with high-throughput sequencing, was used to amplify TCRbeta. On the authors' methods: Each unique nucleotide sequence was treated as a clone and annotated with V, D and J genes, copy number and frequency. Sequences were labeled productive if in frame, and non-productive if out of frame or containing stop codons. Clonality was calculated from Shannon's entropy as previously described. Mean CDR3 Kyte-Doolittle hydropathy was derived from the predicted amino acid sequences of productive clones. Scaled V gene usage was hierarchically clustered using Manhattan distance and complete linkage with the R hclust function. To assess clone sharing by CDR3 amino acid sequence, 12 repertoires per group were resampled over 100 rounds. The repertoires were screened for approximately 63 published EBV-specific TCRbeta sequences and 245 published CMV-specific TCRbeta sequences. Two CVID samples yielding fewer than 10,000 sequences were excluded from analysis, leaving 42 CVID repertoires. Held by TCRdb, this immuneACCESS table contains in-frame sequences only and omits some clones. Under half of the omission traces to an unresolved V gene where checked; the cause of the rest is unknown. That table supplies the V and J calls and clone size; D and trimming were determined from the DNA. In this sample the table shows tens of thousands of clones, and no singletons are among them. Clones ranked in the top ten supply approximately 2.7% of the sample.

As concerns this clone: It lacks a known antigen. Read data end 3 residues before the CDR3 end; the end is taken from the germline J gene. Other nucleotide sequences from this sample produce the same CDR3.

Both CVID patients and healthy controls were predominantly of Caucasian heritage. Heparinized peripheral whole blood samples of 5 to 8 ml were collected from each donor. Genomic DNA from adults with common variable immune deficiency (CVID) and from healthy adult controls was used for sequencing of TCRbeta CDR3 repertoires. A total of around 22 healthy adult volunteers (around 12 female and roughly ten male; age range roughly 23 to 66 years, mean age around 31) were included in the control group. Diluted blood was density-centrifuged over Hypaque 1077 or Ficoll-Paque to isolate peripheral blood mononuclear cells. Genomic DNA was obtained from unsorted mononuclear cells using either Qiagen column purification or a centrifugation-based method.

The specimen was peripheral blood mononuclear cells. Recombination linked TRBV19 to TRBJ1-1, and TRBD1 may be the D gene, going by 6 matching bases. The receptor was isolated from a person aged 18 to 70 in good health. The sequenced CDR3 bases are TGTGCCAGTAGGCGGGCAACAGGGTCCTGGAACACTGAA. Its product reads: CASRRATGSWNTE. The CDR3 in full is CASRRATGSWNTEAFF. The full variable domain, completed from the reference TRBV19 and TRBJ1-1 proteins outside the CDR3, reads DGGITQSPKYLFRKEGQNVTLSCEQNLNHDAMYWYRQDPGQGLRLIYYSQIVNDFQKGDIAEGYSVSREKKESFPLTVTSAQKNPTAFYLCASRRATGSWNTEAFFGQGTRLTVV.